Shown below are 7 T cell receptor beta chains from a single sample sequenced in a study of blood T cell repertoires in COVID-19. The protocol was immunoSEQ multiplex PCR, while the TCRdb copy is restricted to in-frame clones and leaves out a portion. The profile shows 70,000 or so clones, about 81% of them singletons. The sample was peripheral blood. The receptor source for this set is a human donor in a cohort sampled during active COVID-19.

This clone was observed many times. The chain couples TRBV4-3 to TRBJ2-6, with unresolved D. CDR3 length equals 17 residues. Trimming pared 0 bases from V and 0 bases from J, leaving 9 bases between. Germline lookup yields CDR1 LGHNA and CDR2 YSLEER. The CDR3 is CASSQDSGYSGANVLTF. DNA of the CDR3: TGCGCCAGCAGCCAAGATTCAGGATACTCTGGGGCCAACGTCCTGACTTTC.

The CDR3 region is CASSRDITGELFF. CDR3 DNA: TGTGCCAGCAGCCGGGATATCACCGGGGAGCTGTTTTTT. The chain has TRBV6-6 and TRBJ2-2, with D possibly TRBD2 on 5 matching bases. Trimming took off 6 bases at V and 4 bases at J, with 9 bases between the two ends. The CDR3 loop spans 13 amino acids. The germline CDR1 and CDR2 sequences are MNHNY and SVGAGI (reference sequence).

V gene TRBV6-5 combines with J gene TRBJ1-5; no firm D call. Trimming cost V 7 bases and J 4 bases, with 11 bases left between them. The CDR3 totals 13 residues. Looked up from germline, CDR1 is MNHEY and CDR2 is SVGAGI. In nucleotides, the CDR3 is TGTGCCAGCACCGCGACGGGGAATCAGCCCCAGCATTTT. Translation gives CASTATGNQPQHF.

V is TRBV5-6 and J is TRBJ1-5, with D possibly matching TRBD1 (5 bases). Between the trimmed V and J ends, which lost 5 bases and 0 bases, there was a span of 12 bases. The germline gives CDR1 SGHDT, CDR2 YYEEEE. CDR3 length: 15 amino acids. The CDR3 loop is CASSTTVNSNQPQHF. The DNA of the CDR3 is TGTGCCAGCAGTACGACAGTTAATAGCAATCAGCCCCAGCATTTT.

The genes are TRBV4-2 and TRBJ2-1; no firm D call. Trimming removed 0 bases at V and 9 bases at J, with 6 bases between. This CDR3 spans 12 amino acids. From germline, CDR1 is LGHNA and CDR2 YNFKEQ. CDR3 residues: CASSQDDTEQFF. For the CDR3, the DNA is TGTGCCAGCAGCCAAGACGACACTGAGCAGTTCTTC.

J is TRBJ2-2 and V is TRBV18; 7 bases fit TRBD1. V was pared by 3 bases and J by 3 bases, with 4 bases of the junction left unmatched. Per the germline V gene, CDR1 is KGHSH and CDR2 is LQKENI. This CDR3 spans 15 amino acids. Here the CDR3 reads CASSPYTGDTGELFF. CDR3 DNA sequence: TGTGCCAGCTCACCCTACACAGGGGACACCGGGGAGCTGTTTTTT.

This clone occurred a few times. The chain uses TRBV5-1 and TRBJ2-7; TRBD1 matches at 9 bases. The CDR3 extends over 14 amino acids. In germline, CDR1 is SGHRS, CDR2 YFSETQ. V trimming: 4 bases; J trimming: 3 bases; junction bases outside the gene matches: 5. Written as DNA, the CDR3 is TGCGCCAGCAGCCGAGGACAGGGGAGCTACGAGCAGTACTTC. Its translation is CASSRGQGSYEQYF.